This T cell receptor (beta chain) was observed in a study of cytomegalovirus exposure and HLA in healthy donors. The CDR3 is 14 amino acids. Germline loops: CDR1 SEHNR, CDR2 FQNEAQ (reference sequence). Notes on the study in general: The authors later linked a missense DCLRE1C variant to TCR beta V- and J-gene trimming.

Both 60 Vbeta primers and 13 Jbeta primers went into the PCR. Data came from immunoSEQ multiplex PCR; TCRdb stores just in-frame clones and leaves some out. This table has approximately 270,000 clones, 75% to 90% appearing once. In the case of this clone: Its antigen is currently unknown. One junction end disagrees with the germline gene, perhaps due to a read error.

Nominally healthy donors were sampled, though unrecorded immune exposures were likely. The TCR comes from a girl aged 2-10 years in good health and CMV-seronegative. The chain joins TRBV7-9 to TRBJ2-7; maybe TRBD2 (5 bases). The material sequenced was PBMCs. The CDR3 loop is CSSSLETKVHEQYF. The CDR3 DNA is TGTTCCAGCAGCTTAGAGACTAAAGTCCACGAGCAGTACTTC.